What follows are 20 T cell receptor beta chains derived from one specimen sequenced in a study of cytomegalovirus exposure and HLA in healthy donors. Vbeta (60) and Jbeta (13) primers were used in the PCR. Profiled with immunoSEQ multiplex PCR; TCRdb holds only in-frame clones, not every one. The sample includes 90,000 to 120,000 clones, more than 70% of them seen just once. Sequenced sample: PBMCs. Receptors originate from a man between 18 and 35 years old in good health and CMV-seronegative.

The V call is TRBV18, the J call TRBJ1-5; 7 nucleotides line up with TRBD1. The V gene end was trimmed by 3 bases and the J gene end by 7 bases; junction bases not matched to a gene: 3. CDR1 and CDR2 from the germline V gene are KGHSH and LQKENI. CDR3 length equals 13 residues. This CDR3 is CASSPNRGQPQHF. CDR3 coding DNA: TGTGCCAGCTCACCGAACAGGGGACAGCCCCAGCATTTT.

The chain employs TRBV5-6 and TRBJ2-7; TRBD1 matches at 7 bases. Germline V gene data show CDR1 as SGHDT and CDR2 as YYEEEE. J lost 2 bases, V lost 2 bases, and 7 bases had no gene match. The CDR3 is 15 residues long. CDR3 in amino acids: CASSFPTGSPYEQYF. CDR3 nucleotide sequence: TGTGCCAGCAGCTTCCCGACAGGGAGCCCCTACGAGCAGTACTTC.

This clone was seen ten or more times. The rearrangement joins TRBV27 to TRBJ1-2; D call uncertain. V shed 0 bases and J shed 8 bases, with 10 bases lying between them. The CDR3 covers 13 residues. Germline CDR1 reads MNHEY; CDR2 reads SMNVEV (reference sequence). CDR3 in DNA: TGTGCCAGCAGTTTATCTGTGGGAGGCGGCTACACCTTC. Its translation is CASSLSVGGGYTF.

The rearrangement joins TRBV7-8 to TRBJ1-2; TRBD1 matches 8 bases. The CDR3 covers 15 residues. The germline CDR1 and CDR2 sequences are SGHVS and FQNEAQ. The V and J ends lost 1 base and 8 bases, in that order; junction bases with no gene match: 9. Here the CDR3 reads CASSLGTGKPGGYTF. DNA of the CDR3: TGTGCCAGCAGCTTAGGGACAGGGAAACCGGGAGGCTACACCTTC. Combining the CDR3 with reference TRBV7-8 and TRBJ1-2 gives the whole variable domain GAGVSQSPRYKVAKRGQDVALRCDPISGHVSLFWYQQALGQGPEFLTYFQNEAQLDKSGLPSDRFFAERPEGSVSTLKIQRTQQEDSAVYLCASSLGTGKPGGYTFGSGTRLTVV.

The V gene is TRBV7-2, the J gene TRBJ2-3, with TRBD2 as a possible D gene (6 bases). Per germline, CDR1 SGHTA and CDR2 FQGNSA. This CDR3 region has 18 residues. Trimming shortened V by 2 bases and J by 1 base, and 19 bases separated the two germline ends. CDR3 coding DNA: TGTGCCAGCAGCTTATACCCCCCGGAGGGCGTGGGCACAGATACGCAGTATTTT. Amino acid sequence: CASSLYPPEGVGTDTQYF.

J is TRBJ1-6 and V is TRBV9; no firm D call. The V and J ends lost 4 bases and 4 bases respectively, with 12 bases between them. CDR1 SGDLS and CDR2 YYNGEE come from the germline V gene. CDR3 length: 15 amino acids. CDR3 sequence: CASSLRGNYNSPLHF. The CDR3 region has the DNA TGTGCCAGCAGCCTCCGGGGTAATTATAATTCACCCCTCCACTTT.

This chain uses TRBV5-4 with TRBJ2-3; D is undetermined. Germline CDR1 is SGHNT and CDR2 is YYREEE (reference sequence). The ends were cut back, 2 bases at V and 0 bases at J, with 4 bases in the middle. This CDR3 comprises 13 residues. As DNA, the CDR3 is TGTGCCAGCAGCTTACGGAGCACAGATACGCAGTATTTT. This gives the protein CASSLRSTDTQYF.

This sequence joins TRBV6-1 and TRBJ1-2; 9 nucleotides match TRBD1. The V gene's germline CDR1 is MNHNS and CDR2 SASEGT. Trimming at V came to 7 bases and at J to 8 bases, leaving 11 bases not matched to a gene. CDR3 length: 14 amino acids. CDR3 amino acids: CASKISQGAWGYTF. The CDR3 DNA follows: TGTGCCAGCAAGATCTCACAGGGGGCATGGGGCTACACCTTC.

The sample holds one count of this clone. CDR3 sequence: CASSISGKSYEQYF. The CDR3 bases are TGTGCCAGTAGTATATCGGGAAAATCCTACGAGCAGTACTTC. This chain links TRBV19 with TRBJ2-7; a weak D match, TRBD2 (5 bases). Germline values: CDR1 LNHDA, CDR2 SQIVND (reference sequence). Trimming stripped 2 bases from V and 1 base from J, with 9 bases between. The length of the CDR3 is 14 residues.

J is TRBJ2-5 and V is TRBV5-1, with D possibly TRBD1 on 6 matching bases. From germline, CDR1 is SGHRS and CDR2 YFSETQ. Trimming stripped 0 bases from V and 11 bases from J, with 17 bases between. The CDR3 runs 14 residues. The CDR3 DNA reads TGCGCCAGCAGCTTGGGGTCAGCAAGCCAGGGGCAGTACTTC. It is translated as CASSLGSASQGQYF. The complete variable domain, with remaining parts taken from reference TRBV5-1 and TRBJ2-5, reads KAGVTQTPRYLIKTRGQQVTLSCSPISGHRSVSWYQQTPGQGLQFLFEYFSETQRNKGNFPGRFSGRQFSNSRSEMNVSTLELGDSALYLCASSLGSASQGQYFGPGTRLLVL.

V and J are TRBV5-4 and TRBJ2-5, with 11 bases fitting TRBD2. The CDR3 spans 17 residues. Trimming cost V 2 bases and J 4 bases; bases outside gene matches: 10. Germline CDR1 reads SGHNT; CDR2 reads YYREEE (reference sequence). CDR3 coding DNA: TGTGCCAGCAGCTTTTACGGTGGCGGGACTAGCGGAGAGACCCAGTACTTC. This encodes CASSFYGGGTSGETQYF.

The genes are TRBV19 and TRBJ2-3; 12 bases fit TRBD1. J was trimmed by 5 bases and V by 7 bases; bases with no gene match: 7. This CDR3 comprises 15 residues. Germline V CDR1 and CDR2: LNHDA, SQIVND (reference sequence). The CDR3 DNA reads TGTGCCAGTACGCCGGGACAGGGGGCTGGAGATACGCAGTATTTT. Translation gives CASTPGQGAGDTQYF.

V usage is TRBV10-3 and J usage is TRBJ2-1; 7 bases map to TRBD2. Germline V CDR1 and CDR2: ENHRY, SYGVKD. The CDR3 runs to 15 residues. V gave up 3 bases and J gave up 4 bases; unmatched junction bases: 6. The CDR3 reads CAISERSGDYNEQFF. CDR3 DNA: TGTGCCATCAGTGAACGGAGCGGGGATTACAATGAGCAGTTCTTC.

The gene calls are TRBV19 and TRBJ1-3; D may be TRBD1 (5 bases). The CDR3 is 15 amino acids. Germline V gene sequence: CDR1 LNHDA, CDR2 SQIVND (reference sequence). V lost 6 bases, J lost 0 bases, and 12 bases lay in between. The CDR3 DNA reads TGTGCCAGTAGCCCCCAGGGACTCTCTGGAAACACCATATATTTT. Encoded protein: CASSPQGLSGNTIYF. Filled out from reference TRBV19 and TRBJ1-3, the complete variable domain reads DGGITQSPKYLFRKEGQNVTLSCEQNLNHDAMYWYRQDPGQGLRLIYYSQIVNDFQKGDIAEGYSVSREKKESFPLTVTSAQKNPTAFYLCASSPQGLSGNTIYFGEGSWLTVV.

This chain joins TRBV18 and TRBJ2-2; a possible D gene is TRBD1 (5 bases). Deletions cut 3 bases from V and 4 bases from J, with 9 bases between. Per the germline V gene, CDR1 is KGHSH and CDR2 is LQKENI. This CDR3 comprises 14 residues. CDR3 region: CASSPTESTGELFF. The CDR3 coding sequence is TGTGCCAGCTCACCGACAGAATCCACCGGGGAGCTGTTTTTT. Based on the CDR3 plus reference TRBV18 and TRBJ2-2, the full variable domain is NAGVMQNPRHLVRRRGQEARLRCSPMKGHSHVYWYRQLPEEGLKFMVYLQKENIIDESGMPKERFSAEFPKEGPSILRIQQVVRGDSAAYFCASSPTESTGELFFGEGSRLTVL.

The chain joins TRBV28 to TRBJ2-3; D is perhaps TRBD2 (6 bases). In germline, CDR1 is MDHEN, CDR2 SYDVKM. The CDR3 runs 14 residues. V was trimmed by 2 bases and J by 2 bases, leaving 8 bases between them. This chain's CDR3 is CASSLGRFTDTQYF. The CDR3 DNA reads TGTGCCAGCAGTTTAGGGAGGTTCACAGATACGCAGTATTTT.

This clone showed up just a few times. CDR3 DNA: TGCGCCAGCAGCCAGGCGGGCCAAGGAAGACTCCACGAGCAGTACTTC. Amino acids: CASSQAGQGRLHEQYF. The chain combines TRBV4-3 with TRBJ2-7; TRBD2 might be the D (5 bases). The germline V gene has CDR1 LGHNA and CDR2 YSLEER. CDR3 length: 16 amino acids. V gave up 3 bases and J gave up 5 bases, with 20 bases separating them.

This chain joins TRBV19 and TRBJ1-2; D gene unclear. This CDR3 has 15 residues. Germline CDR1 and CDR2: LNHDA and SQIVND (reference sequence). The V end was cut by 3 bases, the J end by 0 bases, with 11 bases between. Here the CDR3 reads CASSIATKANYGYTF. The CDR3 region has the DNA TGTGCCAGTAGTATCGCGACAAAAGCTAACTATGGCTACACCTTC. Looking up the rest from reference TRBV19 and TRBJ1-2 gives the full variable domain: DGGITQSPKYLFRKEGQNVTLSCEQNLNHDAMYWYRQDPGQGLRLIYYSQIVNDFQKGDIAEGYSVSREKKESFPLTVTSAQKNPTAFYLCASSIATKANYGYTFGSGTRLTVV.

The DNA for the CDR3 is TGTGCCAGCAGGGGGACAGGGAACTATAATTCACCCCTCCACTTT. Protein product: CASRGTGNYNSPLHF. The V call is TRBV6-5, the J call TRBJ1-6; TRBD1 matches 9 bases. The germline CDR1 and CDR2 sequences are MNHEY and SVGAGI. Trimming at V came to 6 bases and at J to 3 bases, leaving 3 bases not matched to a gene. CDR3 length equals 15 residues.

The chain carries TRBV7-8 and TRBJ1-5; the match to TRBD1 covers 8 bases. Germline V lookup: CDR1 SGHVS, CDR2 FQNEAQ. V was clipped by 4 bases and J by 5 bases; unmatched bases: 7. The CDR3 extends over 15 amino acids. The CDR3 region has the DNA TGTGCCAGCAGCTCAGGACAGGGATTACATCAGCCCCAGCATTTT. Residues: CASSSGQGLHQPQHF.